These T cell receptor beta chains were read from a single sample in a study of read filtering for tumor transcriptome and immune sequencing. TCRdb passed the reads through MiXCR, listing each CDR3 protein once. The sample consists of roughly 25,000 distinct CDR3 sequences, more than 20% of them appearing once. The sequenced sample was a population of CD138-negative cells sorted from bone marrow. These receptor sequences come from a donor aged 40 or over with multiple myeloma. Both conserved end residues are part of each CDR3. Each record gives: V gene, J gene, CDR3 protein.

TRBV11-2,TRBJ2-3,CASSLTSGQNTDTQYF
TRBV19,TRBJ2-1,CASSTGWSSYNGQFF
TRBV9,TRBJ1-1,CASSVAGEGAGTEAFF
TRBV3-1,TRBJ1-1,CASSQDQITEAFF
TRBV29-1,TRBJ2-3,CSVEGGTSGLAQYF
TRBV28,TRBJ1-5,CANRAPGQPQHF
TRBV28,TRBJ2-7,CASGQGAFYEQYF
TRBV6-6,TRBJ1-1,CASSSGGGTEAFF
TRBV7-9,TRBJ1-1,CASSFAQMNTEAFF
TRBV20-1,TRBJ2-2,CSAPSGGNTGELFF